Sequencing of this T cell receptor (beta chain) was carried out in a study of cytomegalovirus exposure and HLA in healthy donors. Whole-study findings and limits: Rare TCR sequences predominated, though certain public TCRs were found in many donors. The study flagged some 170 TCR beta chains as cytomegalovirus-associated.

Generated by immunoSEQ multiplex PCR, the TCRdb table keeps only in-frame clones and is missing some. This repertoire shows some 170,000 clones, around 85% found once; its top ten account for around 2.5%. Notes on this clone: Its specificity is not known.

The clonotype comes from a man aged 30 to 39 in good health and CMV-seropositive. The sequenced sample was PBMCs.

CDR3 loop: CASSSGTGLGDQPQHF. The CDR3 DNA is TGTGCCAGCAGCTCCGGGACAGGGTTGGGCGATCAGCCCCAGCATTTT. This rearrangement joins TRBV7-2 to TRBJ1-5, with TRBD1 matching 9 bases. CDR1 and CDR2 from the germline V gene are SGHTA and FQGNSA. V lost 4 bases to trimming and J lost 5 bases; unmatched junction nucleotides: 9. This CDR3 has 16 residues.